There are many counts of the clone carrying this T cell receptor beta chain. Trimming took off 4 bases at V and 2 bases at J, with 7 bases between the two ends. The CDR3 is made up of 13 amino acids. Germline assignment: CDR1 SEHNR and CDR2 FQNEAQ (reference sequence). This specimen comes from a study of early T cells in non-severe SARS-CoV-2 infection. From the 5' RACE reads, TCRdb called clonotypes with MiXCR, one entry per CDR3 protein. The profile covers tens of thousands of distinct CDR3 sequences, with around 6.6% appearing a single time and roughly 6% taken by the ten largest. Sequenced here: whole blood, sampled at baseline. The receptor comes from an adult who was a healthcare worker with PCR-confirmed SARS-CoV-2 infection or an uninfected control (not recorded which). This chain joins TRBV7-9 and TRBJ2-3; D perhaps matches TRBD1 (5 bases). The CDR3 DNA sequence: TGTGCCAGCAGCTCGACAGCCACAGATACGCAGTATTTT. It specifies CASSSTATDTQYF. The variable domain in full, completed from reference TRBV7-9 and TRBJ2-3, reads DTGVSQNPRHKITKRGQNVTFRCDPISEHNRLYWYRQTLGQGPEFLTYFQNEAQLEKSRLLSDRFSAERPKGSFSTLEIQRTEQGDSAMYLCASSSTATDTQYFGPGTRLTVL.